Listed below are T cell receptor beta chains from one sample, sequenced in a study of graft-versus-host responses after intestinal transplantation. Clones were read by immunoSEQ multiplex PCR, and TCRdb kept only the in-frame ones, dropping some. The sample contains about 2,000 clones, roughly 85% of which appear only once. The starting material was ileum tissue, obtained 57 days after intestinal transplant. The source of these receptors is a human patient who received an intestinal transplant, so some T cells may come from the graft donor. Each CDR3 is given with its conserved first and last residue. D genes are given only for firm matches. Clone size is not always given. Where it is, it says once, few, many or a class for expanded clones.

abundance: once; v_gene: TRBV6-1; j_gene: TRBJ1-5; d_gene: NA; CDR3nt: TGTGCCAGCAGTTTGGTCTTTGGCCAGCCCCAGCATTTT; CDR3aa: CASSLVFGQPQHF
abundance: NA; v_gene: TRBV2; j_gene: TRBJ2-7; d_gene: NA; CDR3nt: TGTGCCAGCAATAACGGATCCTACGAGCAGTACTTC; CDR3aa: CASNNGSYEQYF
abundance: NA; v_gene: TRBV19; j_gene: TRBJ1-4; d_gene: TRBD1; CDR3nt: TGTGCCAGTAGTTGGGACAGGGGGAATGAAAAACTGTTTTTT; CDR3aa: CASSWDRGNEKLFF
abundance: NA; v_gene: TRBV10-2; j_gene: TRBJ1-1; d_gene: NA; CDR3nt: TGCGCCAGCATGGGTCGGACAATTAGGAGTGAAGCTTTCTTT; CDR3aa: CASMGRTIRSEAFF
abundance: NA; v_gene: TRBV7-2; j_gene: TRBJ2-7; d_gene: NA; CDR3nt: TGTGCCAGCAGCTCTAACTACGAGCAGTACTTC; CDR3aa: CASSSNYEQYF
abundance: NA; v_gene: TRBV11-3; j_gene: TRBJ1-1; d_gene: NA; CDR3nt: TGTGCCAGCAGCTTGGGGACCCTCGGGACCGCTTTCTTT; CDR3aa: CASSLGTLGTAFF
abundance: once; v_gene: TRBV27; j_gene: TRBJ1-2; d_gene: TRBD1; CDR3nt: TGTGCCAGCTCCCCTAGGGGACAGGGGGTATCTCGGGGCTACACCTTC; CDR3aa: CASSPRGQGVSRGYTF
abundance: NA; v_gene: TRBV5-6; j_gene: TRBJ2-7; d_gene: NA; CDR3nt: TGTGCCAGCAGCCCCGGCTCCTACGAGCAGTACTTC; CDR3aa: CASSPGSYEQYF
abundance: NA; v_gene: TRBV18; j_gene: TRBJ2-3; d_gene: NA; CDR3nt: TGTGCCAGCTCACAAGTGTATAGCACAGATACGCAGTATTTT; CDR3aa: CASSQVYSTDTQYF
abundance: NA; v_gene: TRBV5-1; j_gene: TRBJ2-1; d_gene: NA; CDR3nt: TGCGCCAGCAGCTTGGTGCAGGGAGAGCGAAATGAGCAGTTCTTC; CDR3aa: CASSLVQGERNEQFF
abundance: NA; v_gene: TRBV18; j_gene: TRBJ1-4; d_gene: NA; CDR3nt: TGTGCCAGCTCGCCTACCCTGAGCACTAATGAAAAACTGTTTTTT; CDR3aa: CASSPTLSTNEKLFF
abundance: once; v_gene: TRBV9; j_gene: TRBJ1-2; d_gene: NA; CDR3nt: TGTGCCAGCAGCCCTCGAAGCTACGATGGCTACACCTTC; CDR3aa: CASSPRSYDGYTF
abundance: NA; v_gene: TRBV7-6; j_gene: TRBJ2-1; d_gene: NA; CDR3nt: TGTGCCAGCAGCTTAGGACTGAACAATGAGCAGTTCTTC; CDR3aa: CASSLGLNNEQFF
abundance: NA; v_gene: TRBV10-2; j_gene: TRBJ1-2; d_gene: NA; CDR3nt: TGCGCCAGCAGTGATGGGAGTCCCGTTAACTATGGCTACACCTTC; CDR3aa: CASSDGSPVNYGYTF
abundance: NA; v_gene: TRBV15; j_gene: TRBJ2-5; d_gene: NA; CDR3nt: TGTGCCACCAGCAGAGAAGCGGTGGGGGGGCGGTCCAAGCAAGAGACCCAGTACTTC; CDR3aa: CATSREAVGGRSKQETQYF
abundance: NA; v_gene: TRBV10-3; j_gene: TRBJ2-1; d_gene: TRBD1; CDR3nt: TGTGCCATCAGTGCGGCAGGGGGCAGAAACAATGAGCAGTTCTTC; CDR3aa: CAISAAGGRNNEQFF
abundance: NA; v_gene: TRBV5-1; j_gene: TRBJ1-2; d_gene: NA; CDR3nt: TGCGCCAGCAGCCAAGGTAGGGAAGCGCACGGCTACACCTTC; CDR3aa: CASSQGREAHGYTF
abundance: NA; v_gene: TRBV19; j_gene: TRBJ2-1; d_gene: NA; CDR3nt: TGTGCCAGTAGACCTGACCCATTTATCTACAATGAGCAGTTCTTC; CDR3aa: CASRPDPFIYNEQFF
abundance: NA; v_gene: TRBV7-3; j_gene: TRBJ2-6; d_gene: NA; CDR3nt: TGTGCCAGCAGCTCCTCCCCTGGGGCCAACGTCCTGACTTTC; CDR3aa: CASSSSPGANVLTF
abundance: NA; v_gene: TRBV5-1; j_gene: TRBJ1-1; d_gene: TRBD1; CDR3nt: TGCGCCAGCAGCGCTACAGGGGTGAGGGGCACTGAAGCTTTCTTT; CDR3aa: CASSATGVRGTEAFF
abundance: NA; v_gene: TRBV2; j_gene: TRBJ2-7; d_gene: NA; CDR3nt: TGTGCCAGCAGTGAGAGGAGTTATACGGGGGAGCAGTACTTC; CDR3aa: CASSERSYTGEQYF
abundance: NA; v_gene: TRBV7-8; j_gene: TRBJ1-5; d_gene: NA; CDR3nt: TGTGCCAGCAGCTTAACTGACAGCAGCAATCAGCCCCAGCATTTT; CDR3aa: CASSLTDSSNQPQHF
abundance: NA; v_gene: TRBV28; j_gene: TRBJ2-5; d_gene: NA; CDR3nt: TGTGCCAGCAGTCAGGGAACTGATCAAGAGACCCAGTACTTC; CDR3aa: CASSQGTDQETQYF
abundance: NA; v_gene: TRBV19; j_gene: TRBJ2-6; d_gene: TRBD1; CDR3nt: TGTGCCAGTAGGACACAGGGGGCGCCTGGGGCCAACGTCCTGACTTTC; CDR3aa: CASRTQGAPGANVLTF
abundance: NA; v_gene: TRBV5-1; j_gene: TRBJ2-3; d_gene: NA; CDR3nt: TGCGCCAGCAGCCCGCCCACAGGGAGCGGGACAGATACGCAGTATTTT; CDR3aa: CASSPPTGSGTDTQYF
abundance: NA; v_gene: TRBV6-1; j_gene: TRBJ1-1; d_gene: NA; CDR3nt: TGTGCCAGCAGACCCGCGGGGGGCTCGAACACTGAAGCTTTCTTT; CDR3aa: CASRPAGGSNTEAFF
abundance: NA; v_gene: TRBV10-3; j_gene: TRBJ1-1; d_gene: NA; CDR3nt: TGTGCCATCTCGGGGAACACTGAAGCTTTCTTT; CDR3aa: CAISGNTEAFF
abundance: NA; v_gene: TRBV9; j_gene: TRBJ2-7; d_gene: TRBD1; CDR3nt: TGTGCCAGCAGCGTCGAGGGGGCCTCTTACTACGAGCAGTACTTC; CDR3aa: CASSVEGASYYEQYF
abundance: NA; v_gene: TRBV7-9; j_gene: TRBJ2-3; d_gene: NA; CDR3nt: TGTGCCAGCAGCTTAGGTGGTCGGACTACCTTCACAGATACGCAGTATTTT; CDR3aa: CASSLGGRTTFTDTQYF
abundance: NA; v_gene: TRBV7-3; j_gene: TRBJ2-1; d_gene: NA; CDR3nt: TGTGCCAGCAGCTTAAGAGGGGGGGGCTCCTACAATGAGCAGTTCTTC; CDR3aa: CASSLRGGGSYNEQFF
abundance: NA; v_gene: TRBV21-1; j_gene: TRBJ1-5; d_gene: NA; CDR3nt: TGTGCCAGCAGCAAAGAACCCAGAATACAGGGAGGACTTTATAATCAGCCCCAGCATTTT; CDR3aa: CASSKEPRIQGGLYNQPQHF
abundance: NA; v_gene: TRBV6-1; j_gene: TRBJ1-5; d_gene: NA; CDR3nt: TGTGCCAGCACTGGGGACCTTCAAAATCAGCCCCAGCATTTT; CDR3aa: CASTGDLQNQPQHF
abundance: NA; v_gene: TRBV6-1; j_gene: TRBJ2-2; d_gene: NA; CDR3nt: TGTGCCAGCAGTGACAGGGACACCGGGGAGCTGTTTTTT; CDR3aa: CASSDRDTGELFF
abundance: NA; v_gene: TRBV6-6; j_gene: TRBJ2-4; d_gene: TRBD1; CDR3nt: TGTGCCAGCAGTTACGGACAGGGTGCCAAAAACATTCAGTACTTC; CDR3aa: CASSYGQGAKNIQYF
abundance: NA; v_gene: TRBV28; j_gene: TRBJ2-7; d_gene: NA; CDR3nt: TGTGCCAGCAGCCTTACTCCCGGACAAGTAAACGAGCAGTACTTC; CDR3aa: CASSLTPGQVNEQYF
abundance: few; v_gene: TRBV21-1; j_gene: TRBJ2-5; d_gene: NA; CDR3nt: TGTGCCATCAAAAACGGAGATAAGCTAGCGGGGGCTCCGGGGGAGACCCAGTACTTC; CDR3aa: CAIKNGDKLAGAPGETQYF
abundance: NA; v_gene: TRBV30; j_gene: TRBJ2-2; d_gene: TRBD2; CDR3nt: TGTGCCTGGGCCCTCGGGGGGTTAAGTACCGGGGAGCTGTTTTTT; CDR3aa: CAWALGGLSTGELFF
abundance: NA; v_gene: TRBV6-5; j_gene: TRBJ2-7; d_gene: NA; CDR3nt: TGTGCCAGCAGTTACAATCGACTAGAGCAGTACTTC; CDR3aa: CASSYNRLEQYF
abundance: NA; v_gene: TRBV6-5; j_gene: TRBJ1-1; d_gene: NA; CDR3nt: TGTGCCAGCAGTTACACGGGGGGTGTGAACACTGAAGCTTTCTTT; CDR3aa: CASSYTGGVNTEAFF
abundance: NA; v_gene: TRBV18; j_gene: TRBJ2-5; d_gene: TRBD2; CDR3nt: TGTGCCAGCTCACTCAACCTCCTAGCGGGGGGGCTCGAGACCCAGTACTTC; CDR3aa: CASSLNLLAGGLETQYF
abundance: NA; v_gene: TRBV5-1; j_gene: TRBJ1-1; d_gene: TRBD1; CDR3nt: TGCGCCAGCACCGGGACAGCCTCGAACACTGAAGCTTTCTTT; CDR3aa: CASTGTASNTEAFF
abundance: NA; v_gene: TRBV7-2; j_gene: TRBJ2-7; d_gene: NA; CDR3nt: TGTGCCAGCAGCCTTACCCCAGGGGAGCAGTACTTC; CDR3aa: CASSLTPGEQYF
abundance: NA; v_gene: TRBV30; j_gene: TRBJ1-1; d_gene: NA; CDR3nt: TGTGCCTGGAGTGTAGGAGGGAACACTGAAGCTTTCTTT; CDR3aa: CAWSVGGNTEAFF
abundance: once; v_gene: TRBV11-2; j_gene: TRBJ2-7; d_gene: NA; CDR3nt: TGTGCCAGCAGCTTAGAAGGGGGGAACTACGAGCAGTACTTC; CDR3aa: CASSLEGGNYEQYF
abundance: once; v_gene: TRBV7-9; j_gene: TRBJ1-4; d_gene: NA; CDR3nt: TGTGCCAGCAGCTCGGGACTGGGGTTGGCAAAACTGTTTTTT; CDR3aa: CASSSGLGLAKLFF
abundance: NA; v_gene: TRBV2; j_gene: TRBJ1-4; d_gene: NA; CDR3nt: TGTGCCAGCACCTCGGGGGACGGGACCCATGAAAAACTGTTTTTT; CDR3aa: CASTSGDGTHEKLFF